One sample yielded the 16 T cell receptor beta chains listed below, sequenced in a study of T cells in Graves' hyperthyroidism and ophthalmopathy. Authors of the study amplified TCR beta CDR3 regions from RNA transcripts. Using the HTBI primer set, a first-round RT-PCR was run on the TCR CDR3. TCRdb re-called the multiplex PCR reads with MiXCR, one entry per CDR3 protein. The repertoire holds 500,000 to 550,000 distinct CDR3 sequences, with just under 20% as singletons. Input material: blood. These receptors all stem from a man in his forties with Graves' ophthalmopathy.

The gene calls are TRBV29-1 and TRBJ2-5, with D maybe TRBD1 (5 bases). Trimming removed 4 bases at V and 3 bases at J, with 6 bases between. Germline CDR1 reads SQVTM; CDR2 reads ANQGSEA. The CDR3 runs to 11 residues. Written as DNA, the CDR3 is TGCAGCGTTGCAGGGAAAGAGACCCAGTACTTC. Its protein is CSVAGKETQYF.

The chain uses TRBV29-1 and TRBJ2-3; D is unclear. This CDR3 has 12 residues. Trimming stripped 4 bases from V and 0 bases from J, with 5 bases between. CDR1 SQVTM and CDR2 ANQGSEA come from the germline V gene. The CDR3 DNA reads TGCAGCGTTGTGCCCAGCACAGATACGCAGTATTTT. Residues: CSVVPSTDTQYF.

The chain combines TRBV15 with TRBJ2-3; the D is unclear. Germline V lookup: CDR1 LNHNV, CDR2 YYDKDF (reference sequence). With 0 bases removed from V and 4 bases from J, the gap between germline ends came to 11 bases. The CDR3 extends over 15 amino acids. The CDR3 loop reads CATSRDDPAADTQYF. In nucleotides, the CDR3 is TGTGCCACCAGCAGAGATGATCCAGCCGCAGATACGCAGTATTTT.

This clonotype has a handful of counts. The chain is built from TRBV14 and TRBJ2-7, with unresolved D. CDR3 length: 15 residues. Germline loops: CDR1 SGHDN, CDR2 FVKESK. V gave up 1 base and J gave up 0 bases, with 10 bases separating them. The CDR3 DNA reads TGTGCCAGCAGCCAAGTGGGGAAAAGCTCCTACGAGCAGTACTTC. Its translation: CASSQVGKSSYEQYF.

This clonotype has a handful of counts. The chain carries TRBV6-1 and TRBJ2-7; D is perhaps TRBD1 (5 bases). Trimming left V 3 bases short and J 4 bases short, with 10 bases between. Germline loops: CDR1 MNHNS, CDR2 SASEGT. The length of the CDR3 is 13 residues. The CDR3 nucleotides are TGTGCCAGCAGTGATCGGACAAGTTACGAGCAGTACTTC. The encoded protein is CASSDRTSYEQYF.

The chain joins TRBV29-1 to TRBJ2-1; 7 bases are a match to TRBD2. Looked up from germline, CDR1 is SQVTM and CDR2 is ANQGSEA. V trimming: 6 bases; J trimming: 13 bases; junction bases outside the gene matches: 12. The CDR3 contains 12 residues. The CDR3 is CSVDFTGTKQFF. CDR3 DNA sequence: TGCAGCGTCGACTTCACCGGGACTAAACAGTTCTTC.

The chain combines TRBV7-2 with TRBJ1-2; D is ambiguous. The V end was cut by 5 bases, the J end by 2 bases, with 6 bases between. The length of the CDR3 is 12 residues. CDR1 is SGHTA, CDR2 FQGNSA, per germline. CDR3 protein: CASSQVNYGYTF. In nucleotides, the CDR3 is TGTGCCAGCAGCCAAGTAAACTATGGCTACACCTTC.

The CDR3 nucleotides read TGTGCCAGCAGCTCCCAGGGGGGAGTCGGGGAGCTGTTTTTT. As protein: CASSSQGGVGELFF. The chain couples TRBV7-6 to TRBJ2-2, with D possibly being TRBD1 (7 bases). The germline V gene encodes CDR1 SGHVS and CDR2 FNYEAQ. Trimming stripped 4 bases from V and 7 bases from J, with 13 bases between. This CDR3 spans 14 amino acids.

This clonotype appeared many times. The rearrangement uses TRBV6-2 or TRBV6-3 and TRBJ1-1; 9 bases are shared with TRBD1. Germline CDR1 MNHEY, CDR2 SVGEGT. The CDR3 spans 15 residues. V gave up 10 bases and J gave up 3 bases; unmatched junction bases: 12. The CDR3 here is CATKPRQGVYTEAFF. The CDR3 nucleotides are TGTGCCACCAAACCCAGACAGGGGGTCTACACTGAAGCTTTCTTT.

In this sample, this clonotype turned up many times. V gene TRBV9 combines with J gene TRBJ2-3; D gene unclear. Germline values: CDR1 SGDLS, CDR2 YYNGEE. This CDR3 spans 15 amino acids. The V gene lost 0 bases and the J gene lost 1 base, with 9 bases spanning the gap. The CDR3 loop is CASSVEQRGTDTQYF. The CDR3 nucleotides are TGTGCCAGCAGCGTAGAACAGCGAGGCACAGATACGCAGTATTTT.

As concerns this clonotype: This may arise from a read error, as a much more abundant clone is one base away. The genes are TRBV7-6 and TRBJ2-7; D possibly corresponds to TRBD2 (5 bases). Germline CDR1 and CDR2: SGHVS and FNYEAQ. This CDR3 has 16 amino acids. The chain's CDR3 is CTSSFWSAERGYEQYF. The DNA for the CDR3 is TGTACCAGCAGCTTTTGGTCGGCAGAACGGGGTTACGAGCAGTACTTC.

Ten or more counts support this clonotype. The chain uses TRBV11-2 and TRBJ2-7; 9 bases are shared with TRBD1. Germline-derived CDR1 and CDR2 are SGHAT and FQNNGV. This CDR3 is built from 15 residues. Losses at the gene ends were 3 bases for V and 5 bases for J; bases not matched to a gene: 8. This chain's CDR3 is CASSFPGQGKNEQYF. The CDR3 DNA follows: TGTGCCAGCAGCTTCCCAGGACAGGGGAAGAACGAGCAGTACTTC. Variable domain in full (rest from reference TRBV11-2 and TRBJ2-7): EAGVAQSPRYKIIEKRQSVAFWCNPISGHATLYWYQQILGQGPKLLIQFQNNGVVDDSQLPKDRFSAERLKGVDSTLKIQPAKLEDSAVYLCASSFPGQGKNEQYFGPGTRLTVT.

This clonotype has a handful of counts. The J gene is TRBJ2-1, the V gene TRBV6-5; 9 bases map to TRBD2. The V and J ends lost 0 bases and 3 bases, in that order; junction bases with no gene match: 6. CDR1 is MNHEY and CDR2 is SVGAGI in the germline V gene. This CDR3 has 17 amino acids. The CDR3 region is CASSYSISSGIYNEQFF. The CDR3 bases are TGTGCCAGCAGTTACTCGATCTCTAGCGGGATCTACAATGAGCAGTTCTTC.

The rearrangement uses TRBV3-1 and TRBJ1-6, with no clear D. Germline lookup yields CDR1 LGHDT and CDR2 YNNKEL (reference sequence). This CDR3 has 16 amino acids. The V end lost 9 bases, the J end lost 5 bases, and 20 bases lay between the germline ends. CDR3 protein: CASARAGRPDNSPLHF. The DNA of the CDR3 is TGTGCCAGTGCAAGAGCAGGACGGCCCGATAATTCACCCCTCCACTTT.

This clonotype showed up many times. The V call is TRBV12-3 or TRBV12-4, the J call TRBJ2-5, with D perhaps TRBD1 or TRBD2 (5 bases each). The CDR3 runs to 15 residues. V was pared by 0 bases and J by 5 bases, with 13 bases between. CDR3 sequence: CASSLAGVASETQYF. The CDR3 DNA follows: TGTGCCAGCAGTTTAGCGGGGGTTGCATCGGAGACCCAGTACTTC.

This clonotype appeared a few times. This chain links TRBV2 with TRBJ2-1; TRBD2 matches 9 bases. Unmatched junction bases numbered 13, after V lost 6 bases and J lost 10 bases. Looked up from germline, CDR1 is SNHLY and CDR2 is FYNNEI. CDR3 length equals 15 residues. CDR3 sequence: CASSDGLASGREQFF. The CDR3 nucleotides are TGTGCCAGCAGCGACGGACTAGCGTCTGGTCGGGAGCAGTTCTTC.